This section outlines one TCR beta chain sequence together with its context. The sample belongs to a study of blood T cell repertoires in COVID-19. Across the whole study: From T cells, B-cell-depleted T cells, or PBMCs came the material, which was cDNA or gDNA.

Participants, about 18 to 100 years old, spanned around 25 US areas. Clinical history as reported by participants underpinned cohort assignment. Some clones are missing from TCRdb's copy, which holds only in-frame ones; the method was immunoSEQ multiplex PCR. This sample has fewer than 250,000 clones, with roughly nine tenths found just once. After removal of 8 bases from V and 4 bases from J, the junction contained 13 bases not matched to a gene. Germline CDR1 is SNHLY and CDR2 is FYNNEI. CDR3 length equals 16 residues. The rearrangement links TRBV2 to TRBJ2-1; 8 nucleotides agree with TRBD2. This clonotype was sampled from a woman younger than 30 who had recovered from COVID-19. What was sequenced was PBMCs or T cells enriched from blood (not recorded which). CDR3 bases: TGTGCCAGCGAGCCCCAGGGCGGGGGGTATTACAATGAGCAGTTCTTC. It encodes CASEPQGGGYYNEQFF.